The source of this T cell receptor (beta chain) is a study of blood T cell repertoires in COVID-19. Study-wide context: Acute and convalescent COVID-19 samples came from the United States, Italy and Spain. T cells, B-cell-depleted T cells, or PBMCs provided the cDNA or gDNA that served as material.

Germline CDR1 reads KGHSH; CDR2 reads LQKENI. Trimming shortened V by 6 bases and J by 1 base, and 12 bases separated the two germline ends. CDR3 size: 14 residues. This clone was picked up one time. Original processing notes: The assay estimated nucleated cells by amplifying reference gene primers. Sequencing was performed with immunoSEQ multiplex PCR; in TCRdb, only in-frame clones are kept and a portion is missing. V, J and clone size were drawn from that table, and D and trimming were deduced from the DNA. The table has approximately 260,000 clones, 84% seen once. The genes are TRBV18 and TRBJ1-1; D unresolved. The clonotype comes from a human donor in a cohort sampled during active COVID-19. The sequenced material came from peripheral blood. CDR3: CASSRSFGNTEAFF. CDR3 in DNA: TGTGCCAGCTCCCGGTCTTTTGGGAACACTGAAGCTTTCTTT.